Below are 3 T cell receptor beta chains sequenced from a single sample in a study of blood T cell repertoires in COVID-19. Only in-frame clones appear in the TCRdb table, and some are missing; sequencing was by immunoSEQ multiplex PCR. In the table there are hundreds of thousands of clones, around 83% of which are singletons. What was sequenced was peripheral blood. The receptors stem from a woman in her fifties or sixties with acute or convalescent COVID-19.

The chain recombines TRBV11-2 with TRBJ1-1, with D possibly matching TRBD1 (5 bases). V lost 1 base to trimming and J lost 3 bases, with 15 bases between them. This CDR3 comprises 16 residues. Germline loops: CDR1 SGHAT, CDR2 FQNNGV. The CDR3 spells CASSLAPRTPHTEAFF. In nucleotides, the CDR3 is TGTGCCAGCAGCTTAGCCCCCCGGACACCGCACACTGAAGCTTTCTTT.

This rearrangement joins TRBV18 to TRBJ1-5, with D perhaps TRBD1 (6 bases). Germline CDR1 is KGHSH and CDR2 is LQKENI. The V end lost 0 bases, the J end lost 4 bases, and 13 bases lay between the germline ends. The CDR3 is 16 residues long. CDR3 in amino acids: CASSPPGHPSNQPQHF. The CDR3 DNA sequence: TGTGCCAGCTCACCACCGGGACACCCTTCTAATCAGCCCCAGCATTTT.

This chain connects TRBV10-3 to TRBJ2-5; weak D call: TRBD2 (6 bases). Germline CDR1 is ENHRY and CDR2 is SYGVKD. This CDR3 has 14 amino acids. V lost 0 bases and J 4 bases, leaving 9 bases between the germline ends. This chain's CDR3 is CAISESVGGETQYF. In nucleotides, the CDR3 is TGTGCCATCAGTGAGTCGGTGGGAGGAGAGACCCAGTACTTC.